The T cell receptor beta chain described here comes from a study of OX40 agonist ivuxolimab in advanced cancers. Study at large: An agonistic human IgG2 monoclonal antibody against OX40 (CD134) was given. Each patient was given ivuxolimab into a vein every 2 weeks, at 0.01 to 10 mg/kg. Regarding the study as a whole: On average, a greater number of expanded clones characterised CD8+ T cells relative to CD4+. Part of the nonresponder group also had normalized T-cell clonal expansion that was low.

Using immunoSEQ multiplex PCR, the repertoire was profiled, and TCRdb retains in-frame clones only, with some absent. This sample has more than 75,000 clones; around 85% occur once, and the top ten carry approximately 0.2%. Germline CDR1 is DFQATT and CDR2 is SNEGSKA (reference sequence). CDR3 length: 11 amino acids. Trimming removed 7 bases from V and 4 bases from J, with 10 bases in between. Worth noting for this clone: Its antigen is as yet unknown.

The V gene is TRBV20-1, the J gene TRBJ1-2, with D possibly matching TRBD1 (5 bases). The receptor was derived from an adult with an advanced solid tumor such as melanoma, head and neck, liver or kidney cancer. Sample: CD4+ or CD8+ T cells sorted from blood, taken in a trial of the OX40 agonist ivuxolimab. The CDR3 DNA reads as TGCAGTGTCGGACAAACCTATGGCTACACCTTC. As protein: CSVGQTYGYTF.